A selection of T cell receptor beta chains follows, all from one sample in a study of T-cell memory formation after mild COVID-19. TCRdb ran MiXCR on the 5' RACE reads and lists one entry per CDR3 protein. This table has roughly 62,000 distinct CDR3 sequences, less than 9.5% appearing once. Sequenced sample: PBMCs or a T cell subset sorted from them (not recorded which). These receptors came from a man aged 18 to 35 who had mild COVID-19 (a few samples of this study predate the infection). Cell type and time point are not known. Each CDR3 is given with its conserved first and last residue. D genes are given only for firm matches. Only some rows state a clone size, as once, few, many or a class for expanded clones.

CASSSGTGNTGELFF | TGTGCCAGCAGCTCCGGGACAGGGAACACCGGGGAGCTGTTTTTT | TRBJ2-2 | TRBV7-7 | TRBD1 | many
CASSSLSGTANYGYTF | TGTGCCAGCAGCTCCCTCTCCGGGACCGCAAACTATGGCTACACCTTC | TRBJ1-2 | TRBV11-2 | - | -
CASRSGQTEAFF | TGTGCCAGCAGATCCGGACAGACTGAAGCTTTCTTT | TRBJ1-1 | TRBV5-4 | - | many
CASSGTQGVLGYTF | TGTGCCAGCAGTGGCACACAGGGGGTCCTTGGCTACACCTTC | TRBJ1-2 | TRBV6-1 | TRBD1 | few
CASSQGGTDTQYF | TGTGCCAGCAGCCAGGGGGGCACAGATACGCAGTATTTT | TRBJ2-3 | TRBV7-2 | TRBD1 | many
CASSLASLIQYF | TGTGCCAGCAGTTTGGCGTCACTCATTCAGTACTTC | TRBJ2-4 | TRBV28 | - | few
CASSEKGGRETQYF | TGTGCCAGCAGTGAAAAAGGGGGCCGGGAGACCCAGTACTTC | TRBJ2-5 | TRBV2 | TRBD1 | few
CASSLLAGRGDTQYF | TGTGCCAGCAGTCTTCTAGCGGGGCGAGGAGATACGCAGTATTTT | TRBJ2-3 | TRBV6-1 | TRBD2 | -
CASSLLSQPQHF | TGTGCCAGCAGTTTATTGAGTCAGCCCCAGCATTTT | TRBJ1-5 | TRBV12-3/TRBV12-4 | - | -
CASSRSGASDTQYF | TGCGCCAGCAGCCGGAGCGGGGCTTCAGATACGCAGTATTTT | TRBJ2-3 | TRBV5-1 | TRBD2 | many
CSASSATSGIYNEQFF | TGCAGTGCTAGTTCGGCCACTAGCGGGATCTACAATGAGCAGTTCTTC | TRBJ2-1 | TRBV20-1 | TRBD2 | -
CASSFDRATEAFF | TGTGCCAGCAGTTTCGACAGGGCCACTGAAGCTTTCTTT | TRBJ1-1 | TRBV12-3/TRBV12-4 | TRBD1 | few
CASSLIGQGGGELFF | TGTGCCAGCAGCTTGATAGGACAGGGTGGCGGGGAGCTGTTTTTT | TRBJ2-2 | TRBV7-2 | TRBD1 | -
CSASNGYTF | TGCAGTGCTAGCAATGGCTACACCTTC | TRBJ1-2 | TRBV20-1 | - | few
CASSPRGDSLRGEAFF | TGTGCCAGCTCACCACGGGGGGACTCTTTAAGGGGTGAAGCTTTCTTT | TRBJ1-1 | TRBV18 | - | few
CASSLGSGGTDTQYF | TGCGCCAGCAGCTTGGGTAGCGGGGGGACAGATACGCAGTATTTT | TRBJ2-3 | TRBV5-1 | TRBD2 | many
CASVRGGSTDTQYF | TGCGCCAGCGTCAGGGGGGGGAGCACAGATACGCAGTATTTT | TRBJ2-3 | TRBV5-1 | - | few
CASSFTTDSYEQYF | TGTGCCAGCAGCTTTACGACAGATTCCTACGAGCAGTACTTC | TRBJ2-7 | TRBV7-9 | - | few
CASTPGAGTYGYTF | TGTGCCAGCACCCCAGGGGCAGGGACCTATGGCTACACCTTC | TRBJ1-2 | TRBV11-2 | - | few
CSVSLGPYEQYF | TGCAGCGTTTCCCTAGGTCCCTACGAGCAGTACTTC | TRBJ2-7 | TRBV29-1 | - | many
CASRAPGRPNIIGTEAFF | TGTGCCAGCAGAGCCCCGGGACGCCCGAACATTATAGGGACTGAAGCTTTCTTT | TRBJ1-1 | TRBV12-3/TRBV12-4 | - | few
CASSQWASGAPETQYF | TGTGCCAGCAGCCAGTGGGCTAGCGGGGCCCCAGAGACCCAGTACTTC | TRBJ2-5 | TRBV4-2 | TRBD2 | -
CSASETGVAGYEQYF | TGCAGTGCTAGTGAAACAGGGGTCGCTGGTTACGAGCAGTACTTC | TRBJ2-7 | TRBV20-1 | TRBD1 | -
CASSPRVTAYNEQFF | TGCGCCAGCAGCCCCAGGGTAACGGCCTACAATGAGCAGTTCTTC | TRBJ2-1 | TRBV4-1 | - | -
CASSQDGHYTEAFF | TGCGCCAGCAGCCAAGATGGTCACTACACTGAAGCTTTCTTT | TRBJ1-1 | TRBV4-1 | - | few
CASSFGSPDAYGYTF | TGTGCCAGCAGCTTCGGAAGTCCTGACGCGTATGGCTACACCTTC | TRBJ1-2 | TRBV7-9 | - | many
CASSQKIGNTEAFF | TGTGCCAGCAGCCAGAAAATCGGGAACACTGAAGCTTTCTTT | TRBJ1-1 | TRBV7-2 | - | -
CAPQTSANTGELFF | TGTGCCCCGCAAACTAGCGCGAACACCGGGGAGCTGTTTTTT | TRBJ2-2 | TRBV24-1 | TRBD2 | -
CASSYSLKEEKLFF | TGTGCCAGCAGTTACTCACTTAAGGAGGAAAAACTGTTTTTT | TRBJ1-4 | TRBV6-5 | - | few
CASSTSTGELFF | TGTGCCAGCAGTACGTCCACCGGGGAGCTGTTTTTT | TRBJ2-2 | TRBV12-3/TRBV12-4 | - | few
CASSKRQEYEAFF | TGCGCCAGCAGCAAGAGACAGGAGTATGAAGCTTTCTTT | TRBJ1-1 | TRBV4-1 | - | many
CASSQWQGENGYTF | TGTGCCAGCAGCCAATGGCAGGGGGAAAATGGCTACACCTTC | TRBJ1-2 | TRBV14 | TRBD1 | -
CSVVLASTYEQYF | TGCAGCGTTGTGCTAGCGTCGACCTACGAGCAGTACTTC | TRBJ2-7 | TRBV29-1 | - | many
CASSAGAGVTGELFF | TGTGCCAGCAGCGCCGGTGCGGGGGTTACCGGGGAGCTGTTTTTT | TRBJ2-2 | TRBV5-4 | TRBD2 | few
CASRPRKGQRNGYTF | TGTGCCAGCAGGCCACGTAAGGGACAGCGAAATGGCTACACCTTC | TRBJ1-2 | TRBV7-9 | TRBD1 | -
CASSFNNAAQYF | TGTGCCAGCAGTTTCAACAATGCGGCGCAGTATTTT | TRBJ2-3 | TRBV12-3/TRBV12-4 | - | few
CASSLVAANYGYTF | TGTGCCAGCAGCTTAGTGGCAGCGAACTATGGCTACACCTTC | TRBJ1-2 | TRBV11-2 | - | -
CASSRTDGRNEQFF | TGTGCCAGCAGCCGCACGGACGGTAGGAATGAGCAGTTCTTC | TRBJ2-1 | TRBV7-2 | - | many
CSAVAGSVTDTQYF | TGCAGCGCGGTAGCGGGGTCGGTTACAGATACGCAGTATTTT | TRBJ2-3 | TRBV29-1 | TRBD2 | few
CASRFGTGGYTF | TGTGCCAGCAGATTCGGGACAGGTGGCTACACCTTC | TRBJ1-2 | TRBV5-6 | TRBD1 | -
CASSLDSLNTEAFF | TGCGCCAGCAGCTTGGACAGTTTGAACACTGAAGCTTTCTTT | TRBJ1-1 | TRBV5-1 | - | -
CASSPSFLGAKYNEQFF | TGTGCCAGCAGCCCATCCTTTCTCGGGGCGAAATACAATGAGCAGTTCTTC | TRBJ2-1 | TRBV7-9 | - | few
CAINPDGYTEAFF | TGTGCCATCAACCCCGACGGATACACTGAAGCTTTCTTT | TRBJ1-1 | TRBV10-3 | - | few
CSAPRLATDTQYF | TGCAGTGCCCCACGACTAGCCACAGATACGCAGTATTTT | TRBJ2-3 | TRBV20-1 | TRBD2 | few
CASSQETSGELFF | TGCGCCAGCAGCCAAGAAACGTCTGGGGAGCTGTTTTTT | TRBJ2-2 | TRBV4-3 | - | few
CASTGYGGAATQYF | TGTGCCAGCACCGGTTACGGCGGGGCCGCAACGCAGTATTTT | TRBJ2-3 | TRBV7-2 | - | few
CASSEHAPEFF | TGTGCCAGCAGTGAACATGCCCCGGAGTTCTTC | TRBJ2-1 | TRBV2 | - | -
CSVGATGDPNYGYTF | TGCAGCGTCGGAGCGACAGGGGACCCTAACTATGGCTACACCTTC | TRBJ1-2 | TRBV29-1 | TRBD1 | -
CASSPQGQDYGYTF | TGTGCCAGCAGCCCCCAGGGACAAGACTATGGCTACACCTTC | TRBJ1-2 | TRBV4-2 | - | -
CASSLAKAADTEAFF | TGCGCCAGCAGCTTGGCGAAGGCAGCGGACACTGAAGCTTTCTTT | TRBJ1-1 | TRBV5-1 | - | few
CASSTPTGTGDSNEQFF | TGTGCCAGCAGTACCCCAACGGGGACAGGGGATTCCAATGAGCAGTTCTTC | TRBJ2-1 | TRBV6-1 | TRBD1 | few
CASRVIPPDTQYF | TGCGCCAGCAGGGTGATCCCCCCAGATACGCAGTATTTT | TRBJ2-3 | TRBV5-1 | - | many
CASSLQRTDTQYF | TGTGCCAGCAGCTTGCAGAGAACAGATACGCAGTATTTT | TRBJ2-3 | TRBV5-5 | - | -
CATSSSPGGNTEAFF | TGTGCCACCAGTTCCAGTCCGGGGGGAAACACTGAAGCTTTCTTT | TRBJ1-1 | TRBV24-1 | - | -
CSAADREGTDTQYF | TGCAGTGCTGCCGACAGGGAGGGCACAGATACGCAGTATTTT | TRBJ2-3 | TRBV20-1 | - | few
CASSPSGTLNTEAFF | TGTGCCAGCAGCCCCTCGGGGACCCTGAACACTGAAGCTTTCTTT | TRBJ1-1 | TRBV11-2 | - | few
CASSRSGTHAGELFF | TGTGCCAGCAGCCGTTCAGGGACTCATGCCGGGGAGCTGTTTTTT | TRBJ2-2 | TRBV6-5 | - | -
CASSATGGNTIYF | TGTGCCAGCAGTGCGACAGGGGGTAACACCATATATTTT | TRBJ1-3 | TRBV12-3/TRBV12-4 | TRBD1 | few
CASSRQTSGGDTGELFF | TGCGCCAGCAGCCGACAGACTAGCGGGGGAGACACCGGGGAGCTGTTTTTT | TRBJ2-2 | TRBV5-1 | TRBD2 | many
CASSSPERTGYF | TGTGCCAGCAGTTCCCCGGAGAGGACCGGTTACTTC | TRBJ2-5 | TRBV28 | - | -